The clone carrying this T cell receptor beta chain has ten or more counts. Its specificity is not known. TCRdb reprocessed the multiplex PCR reads with MiXCR, giving one entry per CDR3 protein. The table shows approximately 200,000 distinct CDR3 sequences, with 25% to 40% occurring only once. This sample is part of a study of breast tumors, draining lymph nodes, adjacent tissues. Trimming left V 7 bases short and J 9 bases short, with 16 bases between. The CDR3 contains 13 residues. Germline CDR1 is WSHSY and CDR2 is SAAADI. The lymph nodes were axillary draining lymph nodes from breast cancer patients. Study-level results: Luminal-like breast cancer showed significantly greater tumor-nontumor repertoire similarity than basal-like breast cancer did. The lymph node origin of tumor T cells was framed as consistent with a hypothesis, not demonstrated.

The chain has TRBV10-2 and TRBJ2-1, with no clear D. The sample comprised axillary lymph node tissue. The TCR comes from a female donor with breast cancer. Some clones in this sample may be carry-over from other donors' samples. CDR3: CASKSVAYTEQFF. The DNA for the CDR3 is TGCGCCAGCAAGTCGGTGGCCTATACTGAGCAGTTCTTC.